This TCR beta chain was identified during a study of blood T cell repertoires in COVID-19. Overall study: Italy, Spain and the United States were the sources of the convalescent and acute COVID-19 samples. T cells, B-cell-depleted T cells, or PBMCs supplied cDNA or gDNA.

Original processing methods: How many nucleated cells were present was estimated from reference gene primer amplification. Using immunoSEQ multiplex PCR, the repertoire was profiled, and TCRdb retains in-frame clones only, with some absent. The V and J calls and clone size are taken from that table; D and trimming were inferred from the DNA. The table has some 100,000 clones, around four fifths seen once. CDR1 is SQVTM, CDR2 ANQGSEA, per germline. This CDR3 has 14 amino acids. V lost 3 bases to trimming and J lost 3 bases; unmatched junction nucleotides: 6. This clone is a singleton in its sample. The clonotype originates from a man between 45 and 60 years old with active or convalescent COVID-19. The chain is built from TRBV29-1 and TRBJ2-7; 9 nucleotides line up with TRBD1. The sample consisted of peripheral blood. The CDR3 coding sequence is TGCAGCGTTGAGTCCGGGACAGGGATCTACGAGCAGTACTTC. Its protein is CSVESGTGIYEQYF.